These T cell receptor beta chains were read from a single sample in a study of blood T cell repertoires in COVID-19. Some clones are missing from TCRdb's copy, which holds only in-frame ones; the method was immunoSEQ multiplex PCR. The sample consists of fewer than 250,000 clones, more than 85% of them appearing once. The sequencing input was peripheral blood. The receptors shown here come from a man aged 35 to 55 with acute or convalescent COVID-19. The CDR3 runs from the conserved cysteine through the conserved F or W. A D gene is named only where the DNA matches it firmly. Size is stated for part of the rows, as once, few or many counts, or as a class when the clone is expanded.

CDR3nt: TGTGCCAGCAGCCCCGGGGCTAGCGGGAGGGCCAGCTCCTACAATGAGCAGTTCTTC; CDR3aa: CASSPGASGRASSYNEQFF; abundance: -; d_gene: TRBD2; j_gene: TRBJ2-1; v_gene: TRBV9
CDR3nt: TGCGCCAGCAGCCTTGGACAGGGGTTACCCTACGAGCAGTACTTC; CDR3aa: CASSLGQGLPYEQYF; abundance: -; d_gene: TRBD1; j_gene: TRBJ2-7; v_gene: TRBV5-1
CDR3nt: TGCAGCGTTCCTAAGGACAGGGGGGGTCGGGAGCTGTTTTTT; CDR3aa: CSVPKDRGGRELFF; abundance: -; d_gene: TRBD1; j_gene: TRBJ2-2; v_gene: TRBV29-1
CDR3nt: TGTGCCAGCAGCCAAATGCGCTCTGGGGCCAACGTCCTGACTTTC; CDR3aa: CASSQMRSGANVLTF; abundance: -; d_gene: -; j_gene: TRBJ2-6; v_gene: TRBV4-2
CDR3nt: TGTGCCAGCAGCCTTGACAGGGTTGAAGCTTTCTTT; CDR3aa: CASSLDRVEAFF; abundance: few; d_gene: TRBD1; j_gene: TRBJ1-1; v_gene: TRBV9
CDR3nt: TGTGCCAGCAGTCGGGCCAGGACAGGGGCCCATAATGAGCAGTTCTTC; CDR3aa: CASSRARTGAHNEQFF; abundance: -; d_gene: TRBD1; j_gene: TRBJ2-1; v_gene: TRBV7-3
CDR3nt: TGCGCCAGCAGCCAGGGCCCCCATAGGAATTTTAACTATGGCTACACCTTC; CDR3aa: CASSQGPHRNFNYGYTF; abundance: -; d_gene: -; j_gene: TRBJ1-2; v_gene: TRBV4-1
CDR3nt: TGTGCCAGCAGTGAGGGCGGGACAGGACTTTACGAGCAGTACTTC; CDR3aa: CASSEGGTGLYEQYF; abundance: few; d_gene: TRBD1; j_gene: TRBJ2-7; v_gene: TRBV25-1
CDR3nt: TGTGCCAGCAGCTCCCGCCCGACTAGCGGTATAAGGGATGAGCAGTTCTTC; CDR3aa: CASSSRPTSGIRDEQFF; abundance: -; d_gene: TRBD2; j_gene: TRBJ2-1; v_gene: TRBV7-9
CDR3nt: TGTGCCAGCAGTTTTAGCGCTAGCACCTACAATGAGCAGTTCTTC; CDR3aa: CASSFSASTYNEQFF; abundance: -; d_gene: -; j_gene: TRBJ2-1; v_gene: TRBV11-2
CDR3nt: TGTGCCAGCACGGACAGGGGAGGAGAAAAACTGTTTTTT; CDR3aa: CASTDRGGEKLFF; abundance: once; d_gene: TRBD1; j_gene: TRBJ1-4; v_gene: TRBV2
CDR3nt: TGTGCCAGCAGCTTGAGGACAGGGGGCCCCTCCACAGATACGCAGTATTTT; CDR3aa: CASSLRTGGPSTDTQYF; abundance: -; d_gene: TRBD1; j_gene: TRBJ2-3; v_gene: TRBV7-2
CDR3nt: TGTGCCAGCAGTGAAGATCCAGGGGGCCGGGAGCAGTACTTC; CDR3aa: CASSEDPGGREQYF; abundance: once; d_gene: TRBD1; j_gene: TRBJ2-7; v_gene: TRBV2
CDR3nt: TGTGCCAGCAGTTCACTTTTTGCGAACACTGAAGCTTTCTTT; CDR3aa: CASSSLFANTEAFF; abundance: -; d_gene: -; j_gene: TRBJ1-1; v_gene: TRBV27
CDR3nt: TGTGCCAGCTCAGGGACAGGGACAGGAGATACGCAGTATTTT; CDR3aa: CASSGTGTGDTQYF; abundance: -; d_gene: TRBD1; j_gene: TRBJ2-3; v_gene: TRBV28
CDR3nt: TGTGCCAGCAGCTTAGCGGGCTATGGCTACACCTTC; CDR3aa: CASSLAGYGYTF; abundance: -; d_gene: -; j_gene: TRBJ1-2; v_gene: TRBV7-3
CDR3nt: TGCGCCAGCAGCTTGTATCCTGCCTACGAGCAGTACTTC; CDR3aa: CASSLYPAYEQYF; abundance: -; d_gene: -; j_gene: TRBJ2-7; v_gene: TRBV5-1
CDR3nt: TGTGCCAGCAGCGCTCGTAAAGGGAAGGGGGCGGATGGCTACACCTTC; CDR3aa: CASSARKGKGADGYTF; abundance: -; d_gene: TRBD1; j_gene: TRBJ1-2; v_gene: TRBV5-5
CDR3nt: TGTGCCAGCTCACGTCCAGGGGGCAATCAGCCCCAGCATTTT; CDR3aa: CASSRPGGNQPQHF; abundance: -; d_gene: -; j_gene: TRBJ1-5; v_gene: TRBV18
CDR3nt: TGTGCCAGCAGCTTAACCGGGGTGGGCGGGGAGCTGTTTTTT; CDR3aa: CASSLTGVGGELFF; abundance: -; d_gene: -; j_gene: TRBJ2-2; v_gene: TRBV7-3
CDR3nt: TGTGCCAGCAGCTTAAGGTCAGGGGATAATTCACCCCTCCACTTT; CDR3aa: CASSLRSGDNSPLHF; abundance: -; d_gene: -; j_gene: TRBJ1-6; v_gene: TRBV7-9
CDR3nt: TGTGCCAGCAGCCAAGGCCGACAGGGGTCCTACACTGAAGCTTTCTTT; CDR3aa: CASSQGRQGSYTEAFF; abundance: -; d_gene: TRBD1; j_gene: TRBJ1-1; v_gene: TRBV14
CDR3nt: TGTGCCAGCAGTATCCGGACAGGGGAGGCCCAGTACTTC; CDR3aa: CASSIRTGEAQYF; abundance: -; d_gene: TRBD1; j_gene: TRBJ2-5; v_gene: TRBV6-5
CDR3nt: TGTGCCAGCAGCTCAAGCGAGGGTCTGGTTAAGAACACTGAAGCTTTCTTT; CDR3aa: CASSSSEGLVKNTEAFF; abundance: once; d_gene: -; j_gene: TRBJ1-1; v_gene: TRBV7-3
CDR3nt: TGTGCCAGCATCGGAACGGGAGACTACGAGCAGTACTTC; CDR3aa: CASIGTGDYEQYF; abundance: once; d_gene: -; j_gene: TRBJ2-7; v_gene: TRBV2
CDR3nt: TGTGCCACTGCCTCTAAGTCCGCGGGTGTCAACACCATATATTTT; CDR3aa: CATASKSAGVNTIYF; abundance: -; d_gene: -; j_gene: TRBJ1-3; v_gene: TRBV10-3
CDR3nt: TGTGCCAGCTCACCCTTTACAGGGGTTGTACAAGAGACCCAGTACTTC; CDR3aa: CASSPFTGVVQETQYF; abundance: -; d_gene: TRBD1; j_gene: TRBJ2-5; v_gene: TRBV18
CDR3nt: TGTGCCAGCAGCGTAGTCAGGGGCCCACAAGAGACCCAGTACTTC; CDR3aa: CASSVVRGPQETQYF; abundance: -; d_gene: -; j_gene: TRBJ2-5; v_gene: TRBV9
CDR3nt: TGTGCCAGTAGTGATCCGGGACAGAGAACCTACGAGCAGTACTTC; CDR3aa: CASSDPGQRTYEQYF; abundance: -; d_gene: TRBD1; j_gene: TRBJ2-7; v_gene: TRBV19
CDR3nt: TGTGCCAGCAGTTCGAACTTTGCAGGACAGTTTGGTTGGTCAGATACGCAGTATTTT; CDR3aa: CASSSNFAGQFGWSDTQYF; abundance: -; d_gene: -; j_gene: TRBJ2-3; v_gene: TRBV28
CDR3nt: TGTGCCATCAGTGCGATCACACAGGGTGGAGTGACAGATACGCAGTATTTT; CDR3aa: CAISAITQGGVTDTQYF; abundance: few; d_gene: -; j_gene: TRBJ2-3; v_gene: TRBV10-3
CDR3nt: TGTGCCAGCAGTTTATTATTCGGGACAGGGTTAAATGAGCAGTTCTTC; CDR3aa: CASSLLFGTGLNEQFF; abundance: -; d_gene: TRBD1; j_gene: TRBJ2-1; v_gene: TRBV28
CDR3nt: TGCGCCAGCAGCTTGTGGGGCGGGGCGGACAATGAGCAGTTCTTC; CDR3aa: CASSLWGGADNEQFF; abundance: -; d_gene: -; j_gene: TRBJ2-1; v_gene: TRBV5-1
CDR3nt: TGTGCCAGCAGCTTGGGCCAGGGGTTTAATCAGCCCCAGCATTTT; CDR3aa: CASSLGQGFNQPQHF; abundance: -; d_gene: -; j_gene: TRBJ1-5; v_gene: TRBV5-6
CDR3nt: TGTGCCAGCAGCTTCTCTCCCCTAGAGACCCAGTACTTC; CDR3aa: CASSFSPLETQYF; abundance: once; d_gene: -; j_gene: TRBJ2-5; v_gene: TRBV7-3
CDR3nt: TGTGCCAGCAGTTTCGGGAATCAGCCCCAGCATTTT; CDR3aa: CASSFGNQPQHF; abundance: once; d_gene: -; j_gene: TRBJ1-5; v_gene: TRBV12-3/TRBV12-4
CDR3nt: TGTGCCAGCAGCCCACCTACACAGCTTAGCACAGATACGCAGTATTTT; CDR3aa: CASSPPTQLSTDTQYF; abundance: once; d_gene: -; j_gene: TRBJ2-3; v_gene: TRBV7-9
CDR3nt: TGTGCCAGCAGTGACCTCAGCCAGGGGAGGGGTGAGCAGTTCTTC; CDR3aa: CASSDLSQGRGEQFF; abundance: few; d_gene: -; j_gene: TRBJ2-1; v_gene: TRBV25-1
CDR3nt: TGTGCCAGCATTCGGACTAGCGGGAGTCCAGATACGCAGTATTTT; CDR3aa: CASIRTSGSPDTQYF; abundance: once; d_gene: TRBD2; j_gene: TRBJ2-3; v_gene: TRBV7-3
CDR3nt: TGTGCCAGCAGCGTAGTTGGCGGGGGAACCTACAATGAGCAGTTCTTC; CDR3aa: CASSVVGGGTYNEQFF; abundance: -; d_gene: TRBD2; j_gene: TRBJ2-1; v_gene: TRBV9
CDR3nt: TGTGCCAGCAGCATGCGGACTAGCGGGGGAGGATCCTACAATGAGCAGTTCTTC; CDR3aa: CASSMRTSGGGSYNEQFF; abundance: -; d_gene: TRBD2; j_gene: TRBJ2-1; v_gene: TRBV9
CDR3nt: TGTGCCAGCAGCCCGTCTAGGGGGCGCGGGGGCTACACCTTC; CDR3aa: CASSPSRGRGGYTF; abundance: -; d_gene: TRBD1; j_gene: TRBJ1-2; v_gene: TRBV7-2
CDR3nt: TGTGCCAGCAGCGTCGACAGGGTACAAGGCTACACCTTC; CDR3aa: CASSVDRVQGYTF; abundance: once; d_gene: TRBD1; j_gene: TRBJ1-2; v_gene: TRBV12-3/TRBV12-4
CDR3nt: TGTGCCACCACGAGTAGCGGGGTGATCGGGGAGCTGTTTTTT; CDR3aa: CATTSSGVIGELFF; abundance: -; d_gene: TRBD2; j_gene: TRBJ2-2; v_gene: TRBV2
CDR3nt: TGTGCCAGTAGTTTCCAAAACGGGGAGCTGTTTTTT; CDR3aa: CASSFQNGELFF; abundance: -; d_gene: -; j_gene: TRBJ2-2; v_gene: TRBV19
CDR3nt: TGTGCCAGCAGCCAAGATTCGGGCTACAATGAGCAGTTCTTC; CDR3aa: CASSQDSGYNEQFF; abundance: -; d_gene: -; j_gene: TRBJ2-1; v_gene: TRBV3-1/TRBV3-2
CDR3nt: TGTGCCAGCTCGATTCGGGGACACGAAGGGACCTCTAACTATGGCTACACCTTC; CDR3aa: CASSIRGHEGTSNYGYTF; abundance: -; d_gene: -; j_gene: TRBJ1-2; v_gene: TRBV19
CDR3nt: TGTGCCAGCTTTTACAGCGGGAGCCCCAGCAATGAGCAGTTCTTC; CDR3aa: CASFYSGSPSNEQFF; abundance: -; d_gene: TRBD2; j_gene: TRBJ2-1; v_gene: TRBV27
CDR3nt: TGTGCCAGCATGGGCAGGGGGGTCACTGAAGCTTTCTTT; CDR3aa: CASMGRGVTEAFF; abundance: -; d_gene: TRBD1; j_gene: TRBJ1-1; v_gene: TRBV7-9
CDR3nt: TGTGCCAGCAGCTTACAGGGGGACGGCTACACCTTC; CDR3aa: CASSLQGDGYTF; abundance: -; d_gene: TRBD1; j_gene: TRBJ1-2; v_gene: TRBV5-6
CDR3nt: TGTGCCAGCAGCTCTTTCCGGACAGGGAGAACTGGGGCCAACGTCCTGACTTTC; CDR3aa: CASSSFRTGRTGANVLTF; abundance: -; d_gene: TRBD1; j_gene: TRBJ2-6; v_gene: TRBV7-9
CDR3nt: TGTGCCAGCACCCTCCTGACAGGGCCTAATGAAAAACTGTTTTTT; CDR3aa: CASTLLTGPNEKLFF; abundance: -; d_gene: TRBD1; j_gene: TRBJ1-4; v_gene: TRBV6-5